The 15 T cell receptor beta chains listed next were all sequenced from one sample in a study of human versus mouse CDR3 diversity and MHC coevolution. Profiled with immunoSEQ multiplex PCR; TCRdb holds only in-frame clones, not every one. The sample has more than 55,000 clones; over 90% are singletons. Sequencing input: naive CD4+ T cells from blood. As to subset: CD45RO-negative CD62L-positive naive CD4 T cells. These TCRs come from a person aged 55-75 years in good health.

The chain links TRBV5-1 to TRBJ2-2, with D tentatively TRBD1 (6 bases). There are 15 residues in the CDR3. With 4 bases removed from V and 1 base from J, the gap between germline ends came to 11 bases. CDR1 SGHRS and CDR2 YFSETQ come from the germline V gene. This CDR3 reads CASSLGHLNTGELFF. CDR3 sequence (DNA): TGCGCCAGCAGCCTGGGACACTTGAACACCGGGGAGCTGTTTTTT.

The chain uses TRBV19 and TRBJ1-2, with 9 bases matching TRBD1. V was clipped by 5 bases and J by 2 bases; unmatched bases: 6. The CDR3 sequence is 15 residues long. Germline V lookup: CDR1 LNHDA, CDR2 SQIVND (reference sequence). CDR3 sequence: CASSPWDRANYGYTF. The CDR3 coding sequence is TGTGCCAGTAGTCCATGGGACAGGGCGAACTATGGCTACACCTTC.

V usage is TRBV5-6 and J usage is TRBJ2-7; weak D call: TRBD2 (5 bases). Germline values: CDR1 SGHDT, CDR2 YYEEEE. V lost 0 bases and J 4 bases, leaving 14 bases between the germline ends. CDR3 size: 15 residues. CDR3 sequence (DNA): TGTGCCAGCAGCTTGGGCCAGCGGAGTTCATACGAGCAGTACTTC. It yields the protein CASSLGQRSSYEQYF.

The chain joins TRBV6-1 to TRBJ2-2, with 8 bases lining up with TRBD2. The germline V gene encodes CDR1 MNHNS and CDR2 SASEGT. This CDR3 spans 15 amino acids. J gave up 5 bases and V 8 bases, and 10 bases lay outside the gene matches. The CDR3 sequence: CASRPGSGRTGELFF. Here the CDR3 DNA reads TGTGCCAGCCGTCCAGGCAGCGGGAGAACCGGGGAGCTGTTTTTT.

This clone has only a few counts. CDR3 protein: CASSFGVTSGNTIYF. The CDR3 region has the DNA TGTGCCAGCAGCTTCGGGGTTACGTCTGGAAACACCATATATTTT. This rearrangement joins TRBV5-5 to TRBJ1-3; no definite D call. The CDR3 runs to 15 residues. Per germline, CDR1 SGHKS and CDR2 YYEKEE (reference sequence). The V end lost 2 bases, the J end lost 1 base, and 10 bases lay between the germline ends.

The chain combines TRBV5-1 with TRBJ1-1; 9 positions match TRBD1. The CDR3 sequence is 13 residues long. Trimming removed 3 bases from V and 4 bases from J; junction bases left unmatched: 1. CDR1 is SGHRS and CDR2 is YFSETQ in the germline V gene. The CDR3 spells CASSWDRVTEAFF. The CDR3 bases are TGCGCCAGCAGCTGGGACAGGGTCACTGAAGCTTTCTTT.

The gene calls are TRBV10-2 and TRBJ1-2, with D possibly matching TRBD1 (5 bases). The V gene's germline CDR1 is WSHSY and CDR2 SAAADI. Trimming pared 11 bases from V and 2 bases from J, leaving 15 bases between. The CDR3 extends over 13 amino acids. The CDR3: CAVGGVENYGYTF. CDR3 in DNA: TGCGCCGTGGGGGGGGTGGAAAACTATGGCTACACCTTC.

This clone was seen just once. The chain employs TRBV7-9 and TRBJ2-3; the D gene is possibly TRBD2 (5 bases). Germline assignment: CDR1 SEHNR and CDR2 FQNEAQ (reference sequence). V lost 5 bases to trimming and J lost 0 bases, with 9 bases between them. The CDR3 has 14 residues. The CDR3 loop reads CASSAGRSTDTQYF. In DNA form, the CDR3 reads TGTGCCAGCAGCGCGGGTAGGAGCACAGATACGCAGTATTTT. The entire variable domain, with the rest obtained from reference TRBV7-9 and TRBJ2-3, is as follows: DTGVSQNPRHKITKRGQNVTFRCDPISEHNRLYWYRQTLGQGPEFLTYFQNEAQLEKSRLLSDRFSAERPKGSFSTLEIQRTEQGDSAMYLCASSAGRSTDTQYFGPGTRLTVL.

The chain carries TRBV5-4 and TRBJ1-2; 12 positions match TRBD1. There are 16 residues in the CDR3. Germline V lookup: CDR1 SGHNT, CDR2 YYREEE (reference sequence). V shed 0 bases and J 5 bases; nucleotides not matched to a gene: 5. The CDR3 spells CASSLAGQGAIYGYTF. In DNA form, the CDR3 reads TGTGCCAGCAGCTTGGCGGGACAGGGGGCGATATATGGCTACACCTTC.

The rearrangement uses TRBV9 and TRBJ2-1; 13 nucleotides align to TRBD2. This CDR3 comprises 16 residues. Germline V gene sequence: CDR1 SGDLS, CDR2 YYNGEE. The V gene end was trimmed by 4 bases and the J gene end by 9 bases; junction bases not matched to a gene: 10. The CDR3 loop is CASSLLLAGGPGEQFF. The CDR3, as DNA: TGTGCCAGCAGCTTACTACTAGCGGGAGGGCCAGGTGAGCAGTTCTTC.

This clone has more than one count but fewer than ten. V is TRBV19 and J is TRBJ1-3, with TRBD1 matching over 7 bases. Per the germline V gene, CDR1 is LNHDA and CDR2 is SQIVND (reference sequence). The CDR3 covers 13 residues. V shed 2 bases and J 7 bases; nucleotides not matched to a gene: 2. The CDR3: CASSINRGNTIYF. The CDR3 DNA reads as TGTGCCAGTAGTATAAACAGGGGTAACACCATATATTTT.

The rearrangement links TRBV29-1 to TRBJ2-7; 8 bases match TRBD2. The CDR3 consists of 15 residues. The germline V gene has CDR1 SQVTM and CDR2 ANQGSEA. The junction had 11 bases not matched to a gene; V was cut back by 6 bases and J by 1 base. CDR3 in DNA: TGCAGCGTGGGGGGTCTAGCGGGTCGGTCCTACGAGCAGTACTTC. Its protein product is CSVGGLAGRSYEQYF.

V and J are TRBV27 and TRBJ2-5, with TRBD2 matching 14 bases. The DNA end is more similar to TRBJ2-7, so the J call may be wrong. CDR3 size: 19 residues. Germline loops: CDR1 MNHEY, CDR2 SMNVEV (reference sequence). The CDR3 region has the DNA TGTGCCAGCAGCCTAAAAACAACCGGGACTAGCGGGAGTAGGGGCGAGCAGTACTTC. Protein sequence: CASSLKTTGTSGSRGEQYF.

The V and J genes are TRBV7-7 and TRBJ2-3; 7 positions match TRBD2. The trim removed 3 bases at V and 5 bases at J, leaving 8 bases unmatched. Germline V gene lookup returns CDR1 SSHAT and CDR2 FNYEAQ (reference sequence). The length of the CDR3 is 15 residues. The CDR3 loop is CASSLASGPQDTQYF. DNA for the CDR3: TGTGCCAGCAGCTTGGCTAGCGGACCCCAAGATACGCAGTATTTT.

This sequence joins TRBV11-3 and TRBJ2-7; 9 nucleotides line up with TRBD2. V dropped 3 bases and J dropped 6; count of bases not matched to a gene: 6. Germline V gene lookup returns CDR1 SGHNT and CDR2 YENEEA. The CDR3 loop spans 14 amino acids. The CDR3 DNA is TGTGCCAGCAGCTTGGGGACTAGCTATGGCGAGCAGTACTTC. Its translation: CASSLGTSYGEQYF.